The 23 T cell receptor beta chains below were found in one sample sequenced in a study of cytomegalovirus exposure and HLA in healthy donors. PCR used 60 Vbeta primers and 13 Jbeta primers. Here immunoSEQ multiplex PCR was the method, and the copy in TCRdb shows in-frame clones only, minus some. The sample includes more than 85,000 clones, roughly 80% of them seen just once. Sequencing was done on a sample of PBMCs. These receptors were taken from a man aged 30 to 39 in good health and CMV-seropositive.

The J gene is TRBJ1-5, the V gene TRBV6-1; weak D call: TRBD1 (6 bases). The CDR3 sequence is 18 residues long. Trimming shortened V by 4 bases and J by 2 bases, and 21 bases separated the two germline ends. Looked up from germline, CDR1 is MNHNS and CDR2 is SASEGT. The CDR3 DNA reads TGTGCCAGCAGTGCCCCGGGACAAGGGTTGGTAGGCAATCAGCCCCAGCATTTT. Translation: CASSAPGQGLVGNQPQHF.

The chain couples TRBV30 to TRBJ1-5, with unresolved D. The CDR3 totals 14 residues. V gave up 1 base and J gave up 2 bases, with 9 bases separating them. The germline CDR1 and CDR2 sequences are GTSNPN and SVGIG (reference sequence). The CDR3 loop is CAWSGAYGNQPQHF. The CDR3, as DNA: TGTGCCTGGAGTGGCGCTTATGGCAATCAGCCCCAGCATTTT. The full variable domain, its missing parts supplied by reference TRBV30 and TRBJ1-5, is SQTIHQWPATLVQPVGSPLSLECTVEGTSNPNLYWYRQAAGRGLQLLFYSVGIGQISSEVPQNLSASRPQDRQFILSSKKLLLSDSGFYLCAWSGAYGNQPQHFGDGTRLSIL.

Only a few counts were recorded for this clone. V and J are TRBV6-1 and TRBJ1-2; D is ambiguous. The germline V and J ends were trimmed by 5 bases and 5 bases, with 15 bases remaining between them. This CDR3 region has 14 residues. CDR1 is MNHNS, CDR2 SASEGT, per germline. The CDR3 region is CASSILTESYGYTF. The DNA for the CDR3 is TGTGCCAGCAGTATTTTGACGGAGTCTTATGGCTACACCTTC.

About this clone itself: Other DNA sequences of this sample code for an identical CDR3. The chain combines TRBV2 with TRBJ2-7; TRBD2 matches 7 bases. CDR1 is SNHLY, CDR2 FYNNEI, per germline. The V and J ends lost 6 bases and 3 bases, in that order; junction bases with no gene match: 14. CDR3 length: 16 residues. The CDR3 sequence is CASRVDWGTGGYEQYF. The CDR3 DNA reads TGTGCCAGCAGAGTGGACTGGGGGACGGGGGGCTACGAGCAGTACTTC. The full variable domain, completed using reference TRBV2 and TRBJ2-7, is EPEVTQTPSHQVTQMGQEVILRCVPISNHLYFYWYRQILGQKVEFLVSFYNNEISEKSEIFDDQFSVERPDGSNFTLKIRSTKLEDSAMYFCASRVDWGTGGYEQYFGPGTRLTVT.

The V and J genes are TRBV9 and TRBJ2-6, with 8 bases fitting TRBD1. Germline lookup yields CDR1 SGDLS and CDR2 YYNGEE. The V segment lost 2 bases and the J segment 0 bases; nucleotides outside the gene matches: 4. This CDR3 contains 17 residues. CDR3 coding DNA: TGTGCCAGCAGCGTGACAGGGGCCCCCTCTGGGGCCAACGTCCTGACTTTC. It translates to CASSVTGAPSGANVLTF.

In its sample, this clone was seen a few times. The rearrangement joins TRBV30 to TRBJ2-3, with D uncertain. CDR1 and CDR2 from the germline V gene are GTSNPN and SVGIG (reference sequence). Trimming left V 6 bases short and J 1 base short, with 11 bases between. The CDR3 sequence is 13 residues long. CDR3 protein: CACQSRGTDTQYF. As DNA, the CDR3 is TGTGCCTGCCAAAGCCGTGGCACAGATACGCAGTATTTT.

The V and J genes are TRBV5-6 and TRBJ1-5; TRBD1 agrees at 8 bases. This CDR3 contains 15 residues. V lost 4 bases and J lost 0; bases outside the gene matches: 3. The germline V gene has CDR1 SGHDT and CDR2 YYEEEE. The CDR3 DNA follows: TGTGCCAGCAGCCGGACAGGGAATAGCAATCAGCCCCAGCATTTT. This gives the protein CASSRTGNSNQPQHF. Combining the CDR3 with reference TRBV5-6 and TRBJ1-5 gives the whole variable domain DAGVTQSPTHLIKTRGQQVTLRCSPKSGHDTVSWYQQALGQGPQFIFQYYEEEERQRGNFPDRFSGHQFPNYSSELNVNALLLGDSALYLCASSRTGNSNQPQHFGDGTRLSIL.

This clone occurred once. J is TRBJ1-3 and V is TRBV11-2; D remains ambiguous. Germline CDR1 SGHAT, CDR2 FQNNGV. CDR3 length: 15 amino acids. V was trimmed by 2 bases and J by 0 bases, leaving 8 bases between them. Written as DNA, the CDR3 is TGTGCCAGCAGCTTATTGTCGGGCTCTGGAAACACCATATATTTT. Amino acids: CASSLLSGSGNTIYF.

V is TRBV5-1 and J is TRBJ2-3; 8 nucleotides match TRBD1. The V and J ends lost 5 bases and 2 bases, in that order; junction bases with no gene match: 4. Germline CDR1 and CDR2: SGHRS and YFSETQ. This CDR3 has 14 amino acids. In DNA, the CDR3 is TGCGCCAGCAGGGGACAGGCCCTCACAGATACGCAGTATTTT. It is translated as CASRGQALTDTQYF.

The chain links TRBV9 to TRBJ2-7; no definite D call. V was cut by 0 bases and J by 5 bases, with 15 bases left in between. The CDR3 is 15 amino acids. Germline-derived CDR1 and CDR2 are SGDLS and YYNGEE. CDR3 residues: CASSVDDIPTDEQYF. The CDR3 DNA sequence: TGTGCCAGCAGCGTAGACGATATCCCTACGGACGAGCAGTACTTC.

The CDR3 coding sequence is TGTGCCAGCAGCTCCAGCGGGGACCACTACAATGAGCAGTTCTTC. Its translation: CASSSSGDHYNEQFF. The rearrangement links TRBV9 to TRBJ2-1; 7 bases are shared with TRBD2. V was clipped by 4 bases and J by 3 bases; unmatched bases: 7. Looked up from germline, CDR1 is SGDLS and CDR2 is YYNGEE. This CDR3 is built from 15 residues.

A single count supports this clone. The chain combines TRBV9 with TRBJ1-2; D gene unclear. V dropped 0 bases and J dropped 8 bases, with 14 bases sitting between them. CDR3 length: 14 amino acids. From germline, CDR1 is SGDLS and CDR2 YYNGEE. The CDR3 region has the DNA TGTGCCAGCAGCGTAGGATTGGAAATCGGGGGCTACACCTTC. The encoded protein is CASSVGLEIGGYTF.

V and J are TRBV9 and TRBJ2-1; possibly TRBD1 for D (6 bases). The V end was cut by 3 bases, the J end by 4 bases, with 14 bases between. Germline CDR1 is SGDLS and CDR2 is YYNGEE. The CDR3 extends over 15 amino acids. This chain's CDR3 is CASSAGLGTYNEQFF. CDR3 bases: TGTGCCAGCAGCGCAGGACTTGGGACATACAATGAGCAGTTCTTC.

The chain links TRBV30 to TRBJ2-5, with D possibly being TRBD1 (6 bases). The end of the DNA aligns better with TRBJ2-7, so the J call may be wrong. The CDR3 has 12 amino acids. Germline V gene sequence: CDR1 GTSNPN, CDR2 SVGIG (reference sequence). As DNA, the CDR3 is TGTGCCTGGAGTACAGGGTACTACGAGCAGTACTTC. It specifies CAWSTGYYEQYF.

The chain uses TRBV27 and TRBJ2-1; no firm D call. This CDR3 is built from 14 residues. V was clipped by 10 bases and J by 4 bases, with 17 bases between them. Germline V gene sequence: CDR1 MNHEY, CDR2 SMNVEV (reference sequence). CDR3 coding DNA: TGTGCCACCAAAATTACGGCGAGGTACAATGAGCAGTTCTTC. It is translated as CATKITARYNEQFF.

The chain couples TRBV11-2 to TRBJ2-2; D uncertain. Trimming pared 3 bases from V and 4 bases from J, leaving 3 bases between. Germline V gene data show CDR1 as SGHAT and CDR2 as FQNNGV. The CDR3 is 12 residues long. The CDR3 DNA sequence: TGTGCCAGCAGCTTCGGCACCGGGGAGCTGTTTTTT. It yields the protein CASSFGTGELFF.

The J gene is TRBJ2-5, the V gene TRBV2; 9 positions agree with TRBD1. The ends lost 6 bases at V and 5 bases at J; junction bases unmatched: 7. The CDR3 covers 14 residues. Germline assignment: CDR1 SNHLY and CDR2 FYNNEI. The CDR3 loop is CASSPDRGRETQYF. CDR3 sequence (DNA): TGTGCCAGCAGCCCGGACAGGGGACGTGAGACCCAGTACTTC.

The chain couples TRBV10-3 to TRBJ2-7; no firm D call. Germline V gene lookup returns CDR1 ENHRY and CDR2 SYGVKD. Trimming pared 2 bases from V and 6 bases from J, leaving 8 bases between. The CDR3 is 12 amino acids. CDR3 sequence: CAISEDIFEQYF. The CDR3 coding sequence is TGTGCCATCAGTGAGGACATATTCGAGCAGTACTTC.

V usage is TRBV28 and J usage is TRBJ2-1; D ambiguous. CDR1 MDHEN and CDR2 SYDVKM come from the germline V gene. V gave up 5 bases and J gave up 15 bases, with 17 bases separating them. The CDR3 contains 12 residues. The CDR3 spells CASSKAPGRLFF. The CDR3 nucleotides read TGTGCCAGCAGTAAAGCCCCGGGTAGGCTGTTCTTC. The whole variable domain, remainder taken from reference TRBV28 and TRBJ2-1, is DVKVTQSSRYLVKRTGEKVFLECVQDMDHENMFWYRQDPGLGLRLIYFSYDVKMKEKGDIPEGYSVSREKKERFSLILESASTNQTSMYLCASSKAPGRLFFGPGTRLTVL.

This chain joins TRBV29-1 and TRBJ1-2; tentative D call: TRBD1 (6 bases). The germline V gene encodes CDR1 SQVTM and CDR2 ANQGSEA. Trimming stripped 3 bases from V and 8 bases from J, with 16 bases between. The CDR3 consists of 13 residues. The CDR3 region has the DNA TGCAGCGTTGAGGGCTGGAAAGGGGGAGGCTACACCTTC. Translation gives CSVEGWKGGGYTF. Full variable domain (outside the CDR3, taken from reference TRBV29-1 and TRBJ1-2): SAVISQKPSRDICQRGTSLTIQCQVDSQVTMMFWYRQQPGQSLTLIATANQGSEATYESGFVIDKFPISRPNLTFSTLTVSNMSPEDSSIYLCSVEGWKGGGYTFGSGTRLTVV.

The chain couples TRBV2 to TRBJ2-3; TRBD2 agrees at 9 bases. The CDR3 contains 16 residues. Per the germline V gene, CDR1 is SNHLY and CDR2 is FYNNEI. V lost 4 bases, J lost 6 bases, and 11 bases stayed unmatched. The CDR3 DNA reads as TGTGCCAGCAGTGCGGGCGGGGGGGTTCTTAGGGATACGCAGTATTTT. Amino acids: CASSAGGGVLRDTQYF.

The J gene is TRBJ2-5, the V gene TRBV4-3; D may be TRBD2 (6 bases). Trimming took 0 bases from V and 5 from J, leaving 19 bases between them. Germline V lookup: CDR1 LGHNA, CDR2 YSLEER. The CDR3 extends over 17 amino acids. Written as DNA, the CDR3 is TGCGCCAGCAGCCAAGATGTTTTTGGAGGGGCCCCCGAGACCCAGTACTTC. This codes for CASSQDVFGGAPETQYF.

This chain links TRBV30 with TRBJ1-4; D gene unclear. V was pared by 0 bases and J by 8 bases, with 10 bases between. Germline CDR1 and CDR2: GTSNPN and SVGIG (reference sequence). The CDR3 runs to 13 residues. The CDR3 sequence: CAWSVEGREKLFF. DNA of the CDR3: TGTGCCTGGAGTGTGGAGGGTAGGGAAAAACTGTTTTTT.